This record covers a single T cell receptor beta chain. Its specificity is unknown. The junction had 11 bases not matched to a gene; V was cut back by 5 bases and J by 2 bases. Germline loops: CDR1 LNHDA, CDR2 SQIVND (reference sequence). The CDR3 is 18 amino acids. This sample's time point: pre-reinfection, 55 to 20 weeks before reinfection detection. The sorted cells went straight to TCR sequencing with no prior in vitro expansion. People who inject drugs from Montreal's HEPCO study were the donors. Data came from immunoSEQ multiplex PCR; TCRdb stores just in-frame clones and leaves some out. The table records under 60,000 clones, roughly 90% of them present only once. This entry is derived from a study of memory CD8 T cells in hepatitis C reinfection. Study background: A couple of donors resolved primary infection, then developed chronic reinfection. Study-level results: Conclusions on public clonotypes and secondary clearance were not definitive with 4 or 5 donors.

The chain links TRBV19 to TRBJ2-3; TRBD2 agrees at 12 bases. Sequenced material: naive CD8+ T cells sorted from blood. This sequence originates from a man between 18 and 29 years old with hepatitis C virus infection. The CDR3 sequence is CASSATSGGLLLTDTQYF. DNA for the CDR3: TGTGCCAGTAGTGCCACTAGCGGGGGGCTCCTTCTCACAGATACGCAGTATTTT.